Detailed here is one T cell receptor beta chain. Clinical history reported by participants formed the basis on which cohorts were assigned. The data belong to a study of blood T cell repertoires in COVID-19. Sequencing was performed with immunoSEQ multiplex PCR; in TCRdb, only in-frame clones are kept and a portion is missing. In the table there are 350,000 to 400,000 clones, more than 85% of which are singletons. The length of the CDR3 is 16 residues. Germline V gives CDR1 WSHSY, CDR2 SAAADI. V was trimmed by 6 bases and J by 11 bases, leaving 23 bases between them. This chain joins TRBV10-2 and TRBJ1-6; D is uncertain. The sequence came from a woman in her thirties or forties who had been exposed to COVID-19. Sequences were obtained from PBMCs or T cells enriched from blood (not recorded which). Written as DNA, the CDR3 is TGCGCCAGCAGCCTAGACTCTCCGGAAAATGTTGCACCCCTCCACTTT. It codes for CASSLDSPENVAPLHF.